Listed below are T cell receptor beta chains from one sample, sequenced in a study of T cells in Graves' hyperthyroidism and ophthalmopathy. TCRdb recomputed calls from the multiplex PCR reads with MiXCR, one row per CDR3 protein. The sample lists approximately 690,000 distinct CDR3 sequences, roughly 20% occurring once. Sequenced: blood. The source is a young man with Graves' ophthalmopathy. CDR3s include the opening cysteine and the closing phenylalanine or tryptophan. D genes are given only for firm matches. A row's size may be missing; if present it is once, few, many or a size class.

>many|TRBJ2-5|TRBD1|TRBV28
CASSSPPGQGQETQYF
TGTGCCAGCAGTTCACCTCCTGGACAGGGCCAAGAGACCCAGTACTTC
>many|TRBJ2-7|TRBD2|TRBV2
CASSEVLAGNYEQYF
TGTGCCAGCAGTGAAGTATTAGCGGGAAACTACGAGCAGTACTTC
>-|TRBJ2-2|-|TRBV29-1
CSVAVAVNTGELFF
TGCAGCGTTGCAGTAGCGGTCAACACCGGGGAGCTGTTTTTT
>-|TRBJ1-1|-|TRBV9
CASGRGGTEAFF
TGTGCCAGCGGAAGGGGGGGAACTGAAGCTTTCTTT
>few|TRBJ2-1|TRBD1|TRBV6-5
CASSYAGQGDVGNEQFF
TGTGCCAGCAGTTACGCTGGACAGGGCGATGTTGGGAATGAGCAGTTCTTC
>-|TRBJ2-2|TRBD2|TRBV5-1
CASSRGLAGPGELFF
TGCGCCAGCAGCCGGGGACTAGCGGGACCCGGGGAGCTGTTTTTT
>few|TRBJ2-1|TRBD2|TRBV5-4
CASSGGTSGRGYNEQFF
TGTGCCAGCAGCGGAGGGACTAGCGGGAGAGGCTACAATGAGCAGTTCTTC
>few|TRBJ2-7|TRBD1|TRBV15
CATSRIRDSSYEQYF
TGTGCCACCAGCAGAATCCGGGACAGCTCCTACGAGCAGTACTTC
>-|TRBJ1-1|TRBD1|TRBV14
CATGQGGTGAFF
TGTGCCACCGGACAGGGGGGTACTGGAGCTTTCTTT
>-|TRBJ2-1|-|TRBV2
CASKRDSNEQFF
TGTGCCAGCAAACGGGACTCCAATGAGCAGTTCTTC
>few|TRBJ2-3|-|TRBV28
CASSLENRHSTDTQYF
TGTGCCAGCAGTTTGGAAAATAGGCACTCCACAGATACGCAGTATTTT
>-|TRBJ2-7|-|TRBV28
CASRDGRGYEQYF
TGTGCCAGCAGAGATGGAAGGGGCTACGAGCAGTACTTC
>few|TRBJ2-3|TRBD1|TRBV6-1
CATKDREDTQYF
TGTGCCACAAAGGACAGGGAGGATACGCAGTATTTT
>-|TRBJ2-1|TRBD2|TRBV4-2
CASSQGASGSVTEQFF
TGTGCCAGCAGCCAAGGGGCTAGCGGGAGTGTTACTGAGCAGTTCTTC
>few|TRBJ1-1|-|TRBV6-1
CASAVIGTEAFF
TGTGCCAGCGCGGTGATTGGCACTGAAGCTTTCTTT
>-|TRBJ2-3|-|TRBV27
CASSSGGLDTQYF
TGTGCCAGCAGTTCCGGTGGTTTGGATACGCAGTATTTT
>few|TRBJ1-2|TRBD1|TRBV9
CASRKQGEGYTF
TGTGCCAGCAGAAAACAGGGGGAGGGCTACACCTTC
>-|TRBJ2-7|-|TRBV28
CASSLPKLAYEQYF
TGTGCCAGCAGTTTACCTAAATTAGCCTACGAGCAGTACTTC
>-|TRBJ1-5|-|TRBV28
CASRSTGKDQPQHF
TGTGCCAGCAGGTCAACAGGGAAAGATCAGCCCCAGCATTTT
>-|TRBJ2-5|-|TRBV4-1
CASSQEYTAIQETQYF
TGCGCCAGCAGCCAAGAATATACGGCAATCCAAGAGACCCAGTACTTC
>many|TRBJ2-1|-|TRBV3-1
CASSQDGVYNEQFF
TGTGCCAGCAGCCAAGATGGGGTTTACAATGAGCAGTTCTTC
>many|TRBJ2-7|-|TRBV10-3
CAISDPRAPALEQYF
TGTGCCATCAGTGATCCCCGGGCCCCTGCCCTCGAGCAGTACTTC
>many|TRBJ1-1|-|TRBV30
CAWGMNTEAFF
TGTGCCTGGGGAATGAATACTGAAGCTTTCTTT
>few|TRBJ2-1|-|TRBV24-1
CATSPEGMGEQFF
TGTGCCACAAGTCCCGAGGGGATGGGTGAGCAGTTCTTC
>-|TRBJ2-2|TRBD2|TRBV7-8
CASSLGTSGVGNTGELFF
TGTGCCAGCAGCTTAGGCACTAGCGGGGTCGGGAACACCGGGGAGCTGTTTTTT
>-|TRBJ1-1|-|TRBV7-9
CASSYTRHREELNTEAFF
TGTGCCAGCAGCTATACCCGTCACAGGGAAGAACTGAACACTGAAGCTTTCTTT
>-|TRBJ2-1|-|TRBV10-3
CAISNPRGEQFF
TGTGCCATCAGTAATCCTCGGGGCGAGCAGTTCTTC
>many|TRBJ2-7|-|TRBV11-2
CASSLAVAWGYEQYF
TGTGCCAGCAGCTTAGCGGTAGCCTGGGGGTACGAGCAGTACTTC
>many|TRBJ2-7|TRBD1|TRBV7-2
CASSLVQGNRGESEQYF
TGTGCCAGCAGCTTAGTACAGGGAAACAGGGGAGAATCCGAGCAGTACTTC
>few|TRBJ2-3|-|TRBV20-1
CSARRTVADTQYF
TGCAGTGCTAGAAGGACAGTAGCAGATACGCAGTATTTT
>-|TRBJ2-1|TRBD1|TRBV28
CASSDRVGTYNEQFF
TGTGCCAGCAGTGACAGGGTTGGGACCTACAATGAGCAGTTCTTC
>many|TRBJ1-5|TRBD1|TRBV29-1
CSVFRPGQGNVYQPQHF
TGCAGCGTTTTTCGTCCGGGACAGGGAAACGTTTATCAGCCCCAGCATTTT
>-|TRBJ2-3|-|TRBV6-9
CASSYVLRGPSTDTQYF
TGTGCCAGCAGTTACGTCTTGCGCGGGCCCAGCACAGATACGCAGTATTTT
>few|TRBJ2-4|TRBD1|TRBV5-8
CASSGRTGGKNIQYF
TGTGCCAGCAGCGGGAGGACAGGGGGCAAAAACATTCAGTACTTC
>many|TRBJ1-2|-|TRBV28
CASSLTGYGYTF
TGTGCCAGCAGTCTGACAGGCTATGGCTACACCTTC
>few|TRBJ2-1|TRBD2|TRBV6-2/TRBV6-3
CASSFTGTSGYNEQFF
TGTGCCAGCAGTTTTACCGGGACTAGCGGATACAATGAGCAGTTCTTC
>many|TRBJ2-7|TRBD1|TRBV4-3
CASSQAFATGAFPSYEQYF
TGCGCCAGCAGCCAAGCCTTCGCGACAGGGGCCTTCCCCTCCTACGAGCAGTACTTC
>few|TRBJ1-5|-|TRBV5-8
CASSLGQINQPQHF
TGTGCCAGCAGCTTGGGACAGATCAATCAGCCCCAGCATTTT
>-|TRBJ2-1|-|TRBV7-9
CASSPNPQGLSYNEQFF
TGTGCCAGCAGCCCAAACCCACAGGGACTCTCCTACAATGAGCAGTTCTTC
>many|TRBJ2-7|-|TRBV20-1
CSARATRGDYEQYF
TGCAGTGCTAGAGCGACGAGGGGGGACTACGAGCAGTACTTC
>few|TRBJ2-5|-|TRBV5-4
CASRPGGIGKETQYF
TGTGCCAGCAGGCCAGGGGGGATTGGGAAAGAGACCCAGTACTTC
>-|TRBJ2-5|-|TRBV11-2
CASSPSTGMGETQYF
TGTGCCAGCAGCCCTTCTACAGGGATGGGGGAGACCCAGTACTTC
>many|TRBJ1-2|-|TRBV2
CASKVYGYTF
TGTGCCAGCAAGGTTTACGGCTACACCTTC
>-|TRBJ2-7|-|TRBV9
CASSVAGAVTYEQYF
TGTGCCAGCAGCGTAGCTGGGGCAGTAACCTACGAGCAGTACTTC
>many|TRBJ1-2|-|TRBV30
CAWNGGPGYTF
TGTGCCTGGAATGGGGGCCCTGGCTACACCTTC
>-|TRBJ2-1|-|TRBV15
CATKGATGQSYNEQFF
TGTGCCACCAAGGGAGCCACGGGACAAAGCTACAATGAGCAGTTCTTC
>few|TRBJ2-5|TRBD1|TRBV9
CASRVDKDRSTQYF
TGTGCCAGCAGGGTAGACAAGGACAGGAGTACCCAGTACTTC
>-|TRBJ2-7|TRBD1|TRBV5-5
CASSLDRGRSEQYF
TGTGCCAGCAGCTTGGACAGGGGTCGAAGCGAGCAGTACTTC
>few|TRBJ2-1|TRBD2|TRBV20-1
CSARPLAGGWENEQFF
TGCAGTGCTAGACCGCTAGCGGGAGGGTGGGAGAATGAGCAGTTCTTC